A single sample gave rise to the 27 T cell receptor beta chains below, sequenced in a study of control samples from healthy donors and cancer patients. The protocol was immunoSEQ multiplex PCR, while the TCRdb copy is restricted to in-frame clones and leaves out a portion. The data hold 52,000 or so clones, with roughly 94% observed a single time. Sequenced: blood. These receptors originate from a man aged 30 to 45 in good health.

This clone was observed once. The rearrangement links TRBV7-9 to TRBJ1-1; D is unclear. CDR1 is SEHNR and CDR2 is FQNEAQ in the germline V gene (reference sequence). This CDR3 has 10 amino acids. Between the trimmed V and J ends, which lost 7 bases and 7 bases, there was a span of 7 bases. CDR3 coding DNA: TGTGCCAGCAAAAAAGATGAAGCTTTCTTT. Its protein product is CASKKDEAFF.

The genes are TRBV5-1 and TRBJ2-5, with 7 bases identical to TRBD1. The germline gives CDR1 SGHRS, CDR2 YFSETQ. With 0 bases clipped from V and 5 bases from J, the junction kept 4 bases outside the gene matches. CDR3 length: 14 amino acids. The CDR3 spells CASSLGGGRETQYF. The CDR3 region has the DNA TGCGCCAGCAGCTTGGGAGGGGGCAGGGAGACCCAGTACTTC.

This chain uses TRBV7-7 with TRBJ1-2, with D maybe TRBD1 (5 bases). V was cut by 2 bases and J by 7 bases, with 11 bases left in between. The CDR3 is 13 residues long. Germline lookup yields CDR1 SSHAT and CDR2 FNYEAQ (reference sequence). CDR3 nucleotide sequence: TGTGCCAGCAGCTTACGGGGAAGGGGTGGCTACACCTTC. Translating it yields CASSLRGRGGYTF.

The CDR3 region has the DNA TGTGCCAGCAGCAGCGGGAGGGAAGAGACCCAGTACTTC. Its protein is CASSSGREETQYF. V usage is TRBV7-3 and J usage is TRBJ2-5; 10 bases agree with TRBD2. Looked up from germline, CDR1 is SGHTA and CDR2 is FQGTGA. Losses at the gene ends were 5 bases for V and 3 bases for J; bases not matched to a gene: 0. The CDR3 loop spans 13 amino acids.

Points on this clone: The sample carries other DNA sequences with the same CDR3. The V gene is TRBV5-1, the J gene TRBJ2-1, with 8 bases identical to TRBD2. V was pared by 4 bases and J by 5 bases, with 5 bases of the junction left unmatched. The CDR3 has 14 residues. CDR1 SGHRS and CDR2 YFSETQ come from the germline V gene. CDR3 in amino acids: CASSPGTSDNEQFF. In nucleotides, the CDR3 is TGCGCCAGCAGCCCCGGGACTAGTGACAATGAGCAGTTCTTC. The full variable domain, with the rest looked up from reference TRBV5-1 and TRBJ2-1, is KAGVTQTPRYLIKTRGQQVTLSCSPISGHRSVSWYQQTPGQGLQFLFEYFSETQRNKGNFPGRFSGRQFSNSRSEMNVSTLELGDSALYLCASSPGTSDNEQFFGPGTRLTVL.

The chain's CDR3 is CSVGTGSNQPQHF. The CDR3 bases are TGCAGCGTAGGGACAGGCAGCAATCAGCCCCAGCATTTT. The V call is TRBV29-1, the J call TRBJ1-5, with TRBD1 identical over 8 bases. Looked up from germline, CDR1 is SQVTM and CDR2 is ANQGSEA. The CDR3 sequence is 13 residues long. V trimming: 6 bases; J trimming: 1 base; junction bases outside the gene matches: 2.

The V gene is TRBV2, the J gene TRBJ2-2; 11 bases are shared with TRBD1. Trimming cost V 6 bases and J 6 bases; bases outside gene matches: 6. The CDR3 consists of 15 residues. Germline lookup yields CDR1 SNHLY and CDR2 FYNNEI. Written as DNA, the CDR3 is TGTGCCAGCAGGGAGGACAGGGGGCAGGCCGGGGAGCTGTTTTTT. Translated: CASREDRGQAGELFF.

The chain carries TRBV11-2 and TRBJ1-2; D is uncertain. The CDR3 sequence is 12 residues long. Trimming took off 6 bases at V and 8 bases at J, with 13 bases between the two ends. Looked up from germline, CDR1 is SGHAT and CDR2 is FQNNGV. Here the CDR3 DNA reads TGTGCCAGCAGGTTCGCTGACGGAGGCTACACCTTC. It yields the protein CASRFADGGYTF.

This clone was seen once. The rearrangement links TRBV6-2 or TRBV6-3 to TRBJ2-7; 9 bases fit TRBD2. Germline V CDR1 and CDR2: MNHEY, SVGEGT. The length of the CDR3 is 14 residues. V shed 2 bases, J shed 5 bases, and the junction held 4 bases outside the gene matches. The CDR3 region is CASSYAGGQDEQYF. CDR3 nucleotide sequence: TGTGCCAGCAGTTACGCGGGGGGGCAGGACGAGCAGTACTTC.

The gene calls are TRBV29-1 and TRBJ2-1; 10 bases fit TRBD2. Per the germline V gene, CDR1 is SQVTM and CDR2 is ANQGSEA. This CDR3 spans 15 amino acids. V shed 4 bases and J 6 bases; nucleotides not matched to a gene: 9. CDR3 in amino acids: CSVASGGALRNEQFF. The CDR3 region has the DNA TGCAGCGTTGCCAGCGGGGGGGCCTTACGCAATGAGCAGTTCTTC.

The J gene is TRBJ2-7, the V gene TRBV18, with D possibly being TRBD1 or TRBD2 (6 bases each). The V end lost 5 bases, the J end lost 9 bases, and 20 bases lay between the germline ends. CDR1 and CDR2 from the germline V gene are KGHSH and LQKENI. The CDR3 length is 14 residues. The CDR3 loop reads CASSATPKQGGQYF. The CDR3 nucleotides read TGTGCCAGCTCAGCGACACCGAAACAGGGAGGGCAGTACTTC.

The chain uses TRBV19 and TRBJ2-7; TRBD2 agrees at 8 bases. Trimming cost V 5 bases and J 8 bases; bases outside gene matches: 14. CDR3 length: 15 amino acids. Germline V gene sequence: CDR1 LNHDA, CDR2 SQIVND (reference sequence). CDR3 sequence reads: CASSPSGSGGGKQYF. DNA of the CDR3: TGTGCCAGTAGTCCCTCCGGGAGCGGGGGAGGTAAGCAGTACTTC.

The chain has TRBV6-5 and TRBJ2-1, with TRBD2 matching 16 bases. V gave up 5 bases and J gave up 7 bases; unmatched junction bases: 2. Germline V lookup: CDR1 MNHEY, CDR2 SVGAGI. The CDR3 is made up of 15 amino acids. In DNA, the CDR3 is TGTGCCAGCAGTCCGGGACTAGCGGGAGGGAATGAGCAGTTCTTC. It encodes CASSPGLAGGNEQFF.

This clone showed up just a few times. The rearrangement links TRBV7-3 to TRBJ2-1, with D hard to call. V lost 3 bases to trimming and J lost 6 bases, with 9 bases between them. CDR3 length: 13 amino acids. The germline gives CDR1 SGHTA, CDR2 FQGTGA. The chain's CDR3 is CASSFEYGNEQFF. The CDR3, as DNA: TGTGCCAGCAGCTTCGAATACGGCAATGAGCAGTTCTTC.

The gene calls are TRBV10-3 and TRBJ1-6; 8 positions agree with TRBD1. Germline CDR1 reads ENHRY; CDR2 reads SYGVKD. V lost 3 bases, J lost 8 bases, and 9 bases stayed unmatched. The CDR3 is 16 residues long. The CDR3 protein is CAISDQQGVTDSPLHF. CDR3 nucleotides: TGTGCCATCAGTGACCAACAGGGGGTGACGGATTCACCCCTCCACTTT.

The chain joins TRBV6-2 or TRBV6-3 to TRBJ2-1, with a weak D call TRBD2 (5 bases). Germline V gene lookup returns CDR1 MNHEY and CDR2 SVGEGT. With 2 bases removed from V and 2 bases from J, the gap between germline ends came to 16 bases. The CDR3 totals 17 residues. Written as DNA, the CDR3 is TGTGCCAGCAGTTACCCAGTTAAGCTAGCCCCCTACAATGAGCAGTTCTTC. Translation gives CASSYPVKLAPYNEQFF.

A single count supports this clone. The chain has TRBV9 and TRBJ2-5, with D possibly called TRBD1 or TRBD2 (7 bases each). The germline V and J ends were trimmed by 3 bases and 2 bases, with 11 bases remaining between them. Germline lookup yields CDR1 SGDLS and CDR2 YYNGEE. The CDR3 spans 14 residues. CDR3: CASSGRGGQETQYF. The CDR3, as DNA: TGTGCCAGCAGCGGCAGGGGGGGGCAAGAGACCCAGTACTTC.

This clone has more than one count but fewer than ten. In nucleotides, the CDR3 is TGTGCCAGCAGTTTAATACCCCCTCGTCTATTGAACACTGAAGCTTTCTTT. Protein: CASSLIPPRLLNTEAFF. The chain links TRBV7-8 to TRBJ1-1; D unclear. CDR1 is SGHVS, CDR2 FQNEAQ, per germline. The CDR3 contains 17 residues. V shed 6 bases and J shed 0 bases, with 20 bases lying between them.

V is TRBV28 and J is TRBJ2-7, with D possibly TRBD1 on 5 matching bases. CDR3 length: 16 amino acids. Trimming took 4 bases from V and 6 from J, leaving 22 bases between them. The germline V gene encodes CDR1 MDHEN and CDR2 SYDVKM. For the CDR3, the DNA is TGTGCCAGCAGTTCTCGAAGGGGCAGGGCTTCTCCCGAGCAGTACTTC. Translated, it gives CASSSRRGRASPEQYF.

V usage is TRBV3-1 (or the pseudogene TRBV3-2) and J usage is TRBJ2-1; D is possibly TRBD2 (6 bases). The V end lost 3 bases, the J end lost 5 bases, and 14 bases lay between the germline ends. CDR3 length: 15 residues. In germline, CDR1 is LGHDT, CDR2 YNNKEL (reference sequence). CDR3 residues: CASSQTGTSNNEQFF. CDR3 coding DNA: TGTGCCAGCAGCCAGACCGGGACTTCTAACAATGAGCAGTTCTTC.

The V gene is TRBV19, the J gene TRBJ2-5; D ambiguous. CDR1 is LNHDA and CDR2 is SQIVND in the germline V gene (reference sequence). The CDR3 is made up of 11 amino acids. V gave up 10 bases and J gave up 5 bases, with 11 bases separating them. CDR3 nucleotide sequence: TGTGCCACCCCTCGCCCGGAGACCCAGTACTTC. Its protein product is CATPRPETQYF. The whole variable domain, remainder taken from reference TRBV19 and TRBJ2-5, is DGGITQSPKYLFRKEGQNVTLSCEQNLNHDAMYWYRQDPGQGLRLIYYSQIVNDFQKGDIAEGYSVSREKKESFPLTVTSAQKNPTAFYLCATPRPETQYFGPGTRLLVL.

This clone was recorded once. The V and J genes are TRBV3-1 (or the pseudogene TRBV3-2) and TRBJ1-1; no firm D call. Germline V gene sequence: CDR1 LGHDT, CDR2 YNNKEL (reference sequence). There are 16 residues in the CDR3. V was shortened by 7 bases and J by 0 bases, with 18 bases between the two germline ends. The DNA of the CDR3 is TGTGCCAGCACGGGATCTGCGAACGGACTGAACACTGAAGCTTTCTTT. Translated: CASTGSANGLNTEAFF.

On this clone: Compared with germline, one end of the junction differs, possibly owing to a read error. This chain's CDR3 is CVSSMTGSDTQYF. The DNA for the CDR3 is TGTGTCAGCAGCATGACAGGGTCAGATACGCAGTATTTT. The gene calls are TRBV7-2 and TRBJ2-3, with TRBD1 matching over 7 bases. CDR1 is SGHTA, CDR2 FQGNSA, per germline. The CDR3 is made up of 13 amino acids.

The V call is TRBV5-1, the J call TRBJ2-5; perhaps TRBD2 as D (5 bases). In germline, CDR1 is SGHRS, CDR2 YFSETQ. The CDR3 loop spans 15 amino acids. Trimming stripped 4 bases from V and 5 bases from J, with 18 bases between. CDR3 in amino acids: CASSTGNALSETQYF. The CDR3 DNA is TGCGCCAGCAGCACCGGGAACGCATTATCGGAGACCCAGTACTTC.

The genes are TRBV7-9 and TRBJ1-5; 9 nucleotides match TRBD1. Trimming at V came to 5 bases and at J to 3 bases, leaving 8 bases not matched to a gene. Looked up from germline, CDR1 is SEHNR and CDR2 is FQNEAQ (reference sequence). The CDR3 covers 16 residues. CDR3 protein: CASSLITGGYNQPQHF. The CDR3 DNA sequence: TGTGCCAGCAGCCTGATTACAGGGGGCTACAATCAGCCCCAGCATTTT. The variable domain in full, completed from reference TRBV7-9 and TRBJ1-5, reads DTGVSQNPRHKITKRGQNVTFRCDPISEHNRLYWYRQTLGQGPEFLTYFQNEAQLEKSRLLSDRFSAERPKGSFSTLEIQRTEQGDSAMYLCASSLITGGYNQPQHFGDGTRLSIL.

The V call is TRBV4-1, the J call TRBJ2-2; 7 bases fit TRBD1. Germline CDR1 and CDR2: MGHRA and YSYEKL. Unmatched junction bases numbered 6, after V lost 4 bases and J lost 4 bases. CDR3 size: 15 residues. CDR3 loop: CASSLRQGGTGELFF. The DNA for the CDR3 is TGCGCCAGCAGCCTCAGACAGGGTGGCACCGGGGAGCTGTTTTTT.

This rearrangement joins TRBV30 to TRBJ1-2; D is uncertain. From germline, CDR1 is GTSNPN and CDR2 SVGIG (reference sequence). The CDR3 consists of 11 residues. V lost 0 bases and J lost 7, with 6 bases in between. CDR3 loop: CAWSVGGGYTF. CDR3 sequence (DNA): TGTGCCTGGAGTGTGGGAGGTGGCTACACCTTC.